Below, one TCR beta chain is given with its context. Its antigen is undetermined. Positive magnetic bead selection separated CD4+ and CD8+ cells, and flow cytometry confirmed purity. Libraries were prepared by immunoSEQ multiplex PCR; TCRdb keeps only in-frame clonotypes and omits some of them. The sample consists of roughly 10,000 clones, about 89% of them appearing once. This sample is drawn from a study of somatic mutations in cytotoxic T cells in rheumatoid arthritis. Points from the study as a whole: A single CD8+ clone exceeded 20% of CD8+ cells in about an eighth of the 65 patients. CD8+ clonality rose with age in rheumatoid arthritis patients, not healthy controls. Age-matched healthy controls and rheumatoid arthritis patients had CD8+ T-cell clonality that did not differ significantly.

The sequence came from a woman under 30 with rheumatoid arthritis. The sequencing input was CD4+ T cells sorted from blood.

CDR3 bases: TGTGCCAGCAGTTCGGGACTCGGGGGTCCATATGGCTACACCTTC. It specifies CASSSGLGGPYGYTF. The chain employs TRBV27 and TRBJ1-2; TRBD1 might be the D (5 bases). Germline CDR1 and CDR2: MNHEY and SMNVEV (reference sequence). Trimming removed 4 bases from V and 5 bases from J, with 17 bases in between. The CDR3 runs to 15 residues.